One and the same sample provided the 5 T cell receptor beta chains below, sequenced in a study of blood T cells in healthy people across ages. It was with a sample-barcoded 5' primer and a J-beta primer mix that a second PCR of roughly 7 to 12 cycles was run. TCRdb reprocessed the 5' RACE reads with MiXCR, giving one entry per CDR3 protein. The sample contains around 1,500,000 distinct CDR3 sequences, roughly 45% of which appear only once. Sample: blood. These TCRs come from a woman aged 18-35 years in good health.

The V gene is TRBV6-1, the J gene TRBJ2-3; 11 positions match TRBD1. Germline CDR1 is MNHNS and CDR2 is SASEGT. This CDR3 region has 15 residues. Trimming at V came to 4 bases and at J to 5 bases, leaving 5 bases not matched to a gene. In DNA form, the CDR3 reads TGTGCCAGCAGTGGTGGACAGGGGGCAGGAGATACGCAGTATTTT. Its translation is CASSGGQGAGDTQYF.

This chain connects TRBV14 to TRBJ2-3, with 10 bases lining up with TRBD2. Germline V gene lookup returns CDR1 SGHDN and CDR2 FVKESK. This CDR3 contains 17 residues. V was pared by 4 bases and J by 6 bases, with 13 bases of the junction left unmatched. The CDR3 nucleotides read TGTGCCAGCAGCCCTCGGACTAGCGGTATCAGGTTGGATACGCAGTATTTT. It encodes CASSPRTSGIRLDTQYF.

J is TRBJ1-4 and V is TRBV7-6, with D possibly TRBD1 on 5 matching bases. Looked up from germline, CDR1 is SGHVS and CDR2 is FNYEAQ. Deletions cut 0 bases from V and 5 bases from J, with 16 bases between. The CDR3 has 17 amino acids. CDR3 protein: CASSLALVTATNEKLFF. The CDR3 bases are TGTGCCAGCAGCTTAGCTTTGGTGACAGCCACAAATGAAAAACTGTTTTTT.

This clonotype appeared a single time. The rearrangement uses TRBV11-2 and TRBJ2-5; TRBD2 is a possible D gene (7 bases). Germline CDR1 is SGHAT and CDR2 is FQNNGV. CDR3 length: 13 amino acids. V gave up 5 bases and J gave up 11 bases, with 18 bases separating them. CDR3 in DNA: TGTGCCAGCAGCACCGCTCGGGGGCGGGAGCAGTACTTC. Its protein is CASSTARGREQYF.

This clonotype was seen a few times. The chain has TRBV10-3 and TRBJ2-5; tentatively, D is TRBD1 or TRBD2 (7 bases each). This CDR3 is 15 amino acids long. Trimming removed 3 bases from V and 7 bases from J, with 18 bases in between. Germline-derived CDR1 and CDR2 are ENHRY and SYGVKD. This CDR3 reads CAISDYDRASGTQYF. The CDR3 DNA is TGTGCCATCAGTGACTACGACAGGGCTAGCGGGACCCAGTACTTC.